This T cell receptor (beta chain) came from a study of shared clonotypes between healthy human individuals. Broader study findings: Depth was large, yet rarefaction showed that sorted-subset sequencing was incomplete.

Healthy HIV-negative adults without recent acute infections or vaccinations served as donors. Division of CD4+ cells produced a CD45RA+ naive subset and a CD45RA-negative memory subset. Each PCR replicate from the sorted subsets contained about 200 ng DNA, which is about 30,000 T cell genomes. Measured with immunoSEQ multiplex PCR; TCRdb has only the in-frame clones, and not every one. The data contain hundreds of thousands of clones, approximately 75% of them singletons. V lost 5 bases and J lost 2, with 16 bases in between. This CDR3 has 16 residues. CDR1 is SGHNT, CDR2 YENEEA, per germline. This clone was recorded once. Its antigen is still unknown.

The sample was memory CD4+ T cells sorted from blood. Described subset: CD45RA-negative fraction. The chain joins TRBV11-3 to TRBJ1-3, with D maybe TRBD1 (6 bases). This TCR was sampled from a woman aged 25 to 39 in good health. CDR3 amino acids: CASSARPGQPGNTIYF. In DNA, the CDR3 is TGTGCCAGCAGCGCACGCCCTGGACAGCCTGGAAACACCATATATTTT.